The TCR beta chain under discussion was sequenced for a study of PD-L1 blockade in urothelial cancer. Study summary: Counts from blood samples showed a median of roughly 130,000 T cells.

Documented time point: pretreatment peripheral blood. The study's findings and limits: Durable-benefit cases showed more tumor-associated blood clone expansion at 3 weeks.

CDR1 and CDR2 from the germline V gene are SGHTS and YDEGEE. With V trimmed by 6 bases and J by 1 base, 12 bases remained unmatched. CDR3 length equals 17 residues. A note on this clone: As yet, its antigen is unknown.

Spiking each PCR with synthetic TCR analog templates was performed. Clones were sequenced by immunoSEQ multiplex PCR, and TCRdb holds only the in-frame ones, with some missing. The sample has fewer than 45,000 clones, more than 70% seen once. The genes are TRBV5-8 and TRBJ2-1, with 8 nucleotides matching TRBD1. The sample was PBMCs, taken around atezolizumab (anti-PD-L1) treatment. The TCR originated in a donor over 35 with urothelial cancer. The CDR3 nucleotides are TGTGCCAGCACCCTTGTCTTAACAGGGGGATCCTACAATGAGCAGTTCTTC. Amino acids: CASTLVLTGGSYNEQFF.